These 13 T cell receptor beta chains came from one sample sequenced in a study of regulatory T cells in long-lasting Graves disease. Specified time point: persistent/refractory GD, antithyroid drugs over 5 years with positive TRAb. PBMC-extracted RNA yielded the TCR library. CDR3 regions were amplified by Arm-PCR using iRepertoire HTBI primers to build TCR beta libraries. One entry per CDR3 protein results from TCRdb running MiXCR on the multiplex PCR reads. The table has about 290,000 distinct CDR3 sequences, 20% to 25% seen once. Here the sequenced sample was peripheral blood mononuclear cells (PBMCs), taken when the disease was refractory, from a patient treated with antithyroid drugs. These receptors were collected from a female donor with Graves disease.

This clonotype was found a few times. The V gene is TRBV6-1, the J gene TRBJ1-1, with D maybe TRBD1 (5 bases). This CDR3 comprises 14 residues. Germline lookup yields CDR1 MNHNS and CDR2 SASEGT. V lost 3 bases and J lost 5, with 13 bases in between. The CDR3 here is CASSERGGETEAFF. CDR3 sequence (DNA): TGTGCCAGCAGTGAGCGGGGGGGAGAGACTGAAGCTTTCTTT.

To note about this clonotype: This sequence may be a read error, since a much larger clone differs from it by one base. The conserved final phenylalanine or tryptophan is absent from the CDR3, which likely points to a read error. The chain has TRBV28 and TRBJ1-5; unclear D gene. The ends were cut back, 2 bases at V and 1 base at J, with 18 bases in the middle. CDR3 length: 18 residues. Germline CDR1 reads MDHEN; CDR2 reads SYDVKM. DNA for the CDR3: TGTGCCAGCAGTTTACTCCGCAATCGGGTGGTAAGCAATCAGCCCCAGCATCTT. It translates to CASSLLRNRVVSNQPQHL.

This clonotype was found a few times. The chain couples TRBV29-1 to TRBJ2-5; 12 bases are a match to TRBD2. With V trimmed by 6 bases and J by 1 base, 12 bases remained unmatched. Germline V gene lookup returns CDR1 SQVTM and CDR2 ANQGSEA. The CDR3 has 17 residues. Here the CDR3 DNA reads TGCAGCGTACGACCCGGACTAGCGGGAATCCCCCAAGAGACCCAGTACTTC. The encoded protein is CSVRPGLAGIPQETQYF.

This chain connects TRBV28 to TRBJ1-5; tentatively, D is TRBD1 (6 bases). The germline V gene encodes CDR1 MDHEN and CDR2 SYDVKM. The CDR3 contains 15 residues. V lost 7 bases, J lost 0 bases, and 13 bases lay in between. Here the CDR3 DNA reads TGTGCCAGCACCCCGGGGGGGGCTAGCAATCAGCCCCAGCATTTT. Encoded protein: CASTPGGASNQPQHF.

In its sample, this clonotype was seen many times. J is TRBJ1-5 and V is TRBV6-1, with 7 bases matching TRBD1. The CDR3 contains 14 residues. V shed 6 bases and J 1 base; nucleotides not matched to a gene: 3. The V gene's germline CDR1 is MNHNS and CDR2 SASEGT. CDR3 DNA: TGTGCCAGCAGAGAGGGGGCCAGCAATCAGCCCCAGCATTTT. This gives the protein CASREGASNQPQHF.

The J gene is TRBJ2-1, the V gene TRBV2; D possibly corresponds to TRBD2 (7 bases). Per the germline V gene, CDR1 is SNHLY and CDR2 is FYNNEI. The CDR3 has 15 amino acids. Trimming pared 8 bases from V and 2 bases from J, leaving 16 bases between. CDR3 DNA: TGTGCCAGCGGGCGGGGGCTAGCGGCCTACAATGAGCAGTTCTTC. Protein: CASGRGLAAYNEQFF.

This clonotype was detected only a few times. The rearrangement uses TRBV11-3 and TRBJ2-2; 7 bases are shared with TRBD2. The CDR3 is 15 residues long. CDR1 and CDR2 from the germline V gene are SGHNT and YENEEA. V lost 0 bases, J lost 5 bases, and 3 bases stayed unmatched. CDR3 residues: CASSLEGGSTGELFF. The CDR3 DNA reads TGTGCCAGCAGCTTAGAGGGCGGGAGTACCGGGGAGCTGTTTTTT.

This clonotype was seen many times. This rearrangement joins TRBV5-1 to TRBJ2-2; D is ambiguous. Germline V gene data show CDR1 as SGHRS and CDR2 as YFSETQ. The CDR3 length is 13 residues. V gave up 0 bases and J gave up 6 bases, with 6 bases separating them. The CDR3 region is CASSLDPAGELFF. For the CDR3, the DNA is TGCGCCAGCAGCTTGGACCCGGCCGGGGAGCTGTTTTTT.

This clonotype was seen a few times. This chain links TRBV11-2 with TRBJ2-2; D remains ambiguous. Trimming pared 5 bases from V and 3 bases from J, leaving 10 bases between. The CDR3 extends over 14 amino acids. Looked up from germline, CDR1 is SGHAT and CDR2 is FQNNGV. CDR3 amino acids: CASSVETYTGELFF. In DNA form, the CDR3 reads TGTGCCAGCAGCGTCGAGACCTACACCGGGGAGCTGTTTTTT.

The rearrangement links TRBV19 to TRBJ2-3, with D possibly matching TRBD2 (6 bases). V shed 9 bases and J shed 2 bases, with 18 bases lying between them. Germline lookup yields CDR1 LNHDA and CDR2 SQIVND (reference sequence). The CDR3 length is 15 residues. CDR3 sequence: CASRQGAGITDTQYF. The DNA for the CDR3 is TGTGCCAGCCGTCAAGGGGCGGGGATCACAGATACGCAGTATTTT. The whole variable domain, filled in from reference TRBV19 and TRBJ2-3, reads DGGITQSPKYLFRKEGQNVTLSCEQNLNHDAMYWYRQDPGQGLRLIYYSQIVNDFQKGDIAEGYSVSREKKESFPLTVTSAQKNPTAFYLCASRQGAGITDTQYFGPGTRLTVL.

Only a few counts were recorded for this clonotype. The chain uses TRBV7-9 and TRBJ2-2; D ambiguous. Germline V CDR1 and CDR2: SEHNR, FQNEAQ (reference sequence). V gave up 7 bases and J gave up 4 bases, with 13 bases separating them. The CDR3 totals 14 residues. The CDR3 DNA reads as TGTGCCAGCATCCGAGTAAAGGGCACCGGGGAGCTGTTTTTT. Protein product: CASIRVKGTGELFF.

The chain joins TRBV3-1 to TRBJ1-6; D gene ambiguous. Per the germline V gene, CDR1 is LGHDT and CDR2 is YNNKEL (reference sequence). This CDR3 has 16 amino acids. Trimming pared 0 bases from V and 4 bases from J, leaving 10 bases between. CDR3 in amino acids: CASSQDLVGYNSPLHF. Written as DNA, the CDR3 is TGTGCCAGCAGCCAAGATCTCGTAGGTTATAATTCACCCCTCCACTTT.

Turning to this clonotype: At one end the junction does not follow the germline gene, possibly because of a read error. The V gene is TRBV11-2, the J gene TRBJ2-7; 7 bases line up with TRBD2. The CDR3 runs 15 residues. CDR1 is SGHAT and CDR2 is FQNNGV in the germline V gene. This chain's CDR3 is CASTLMGGGPFEQYF. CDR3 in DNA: TGTGCCAGCACCTTAATGGGGGGAGGGCCCTTCGAGCAGTACTTC.